The TCR beta chain described here comes from a study of blood T cell repertoires in COVID-19 (dated by TCRdb to between 2020 and 2021). For the study in its entirety: Samples covering the acute and convalescent phases of COVID-19 were provided by collaborators in the United States, Italy and Spain. The prospective study material was composed of cDNA or gDNA derived from T cells, B-cell-depleted T cells, or PBMCs. The dataset comprised deeply sampled blood TCRbeta repertoires from subjects exposed to, actively infected with, or recovered from COVID-19. The repertoires were made available in a free public database intended to serve as a resource for research on the immune response to SARS-CoV-2. Samples were obtained from the ongoing ImmuneRACE study (first 160 participants) and from 1,254 subjects provided by 6 global collaborators. The sample metadata nearly always contained a de-identified subject ID, COVID-19 status, age in years and sex. Where available, HLA class I and class II types were obtained from metadata supplied by the sample provider rather than from assay-based typing. Here is what the overall study found, with its caveats: Clinical and demographic metadata were provided uncurated, with the amount varying by source and participant.

CDR1 MNHNY and CDR2 SVGAGI are derived from the germline V gene (reference sequence). For this chain, trimming is 7 bases at the V end and 5 bases at the J end, and the number of junction bases without a gene match is 9. The CDR3, cysteine through phenylalanine, is 15 amino acids long. Only the CDR3 DNA is retained, 45 bases long and in frame from the first base. TCRbeta CDR3 regions were amplified from genomic DNA using the immunoSEQ Assay, a bias-controlled multiplex PCR. Per the authors' processing: Within the assay, amplification of reference gene primers was used to estimate how many nucleated cells each sample contained. Sequence reads were collapsed and filtered to measure the absolute abundance of every unique TCRbeta CDR3 rearrangement. For each sample, productive Simpson clonality was calculated by taking the square root of Simpson's diversity index across productive rearrangements. Imported from immuneACCESS, the table was reduced by TCRdb to in-frame sequences with V and J called. These copies leave out some clones; in studies compared against another copy, an unresolved V gene accounts for under half, and the cause of the remainder is not known. V, J and clone size are those of that table, while D and trimming were read from the DNA. This sample is represented by about 140,000 clones; over 60% of them were singletons. The top ten clonotypes cover roughly 8.6% of the sample.

This clone was counted only a few times. Its antigen remains unidentified. Nothing much larger sits one base from this clone, and base qualities are not available. The collaborating institutions used their own protocols to collect whole blood in K2EDTA tubes. Collaborator samples were shipped for TCRbeta analysis as frozen whole blood, isolated PBMCs, or DNA extracted from either sample type. The sequenced material came from peripheral blood. The receptor was isolated from a woman between 50 and 59 years old with active or convalescent COVID-19. The chain is made from TRBV6-6 and TRBJ2-2; 8 bases in between match TRBD1. The DNA sequence follows: TGTGCCAGCAATCACGCCAGGGGGCCGACCGGGGAGCTGTTTTTT. It codes for CASNHARGPTGELFF.